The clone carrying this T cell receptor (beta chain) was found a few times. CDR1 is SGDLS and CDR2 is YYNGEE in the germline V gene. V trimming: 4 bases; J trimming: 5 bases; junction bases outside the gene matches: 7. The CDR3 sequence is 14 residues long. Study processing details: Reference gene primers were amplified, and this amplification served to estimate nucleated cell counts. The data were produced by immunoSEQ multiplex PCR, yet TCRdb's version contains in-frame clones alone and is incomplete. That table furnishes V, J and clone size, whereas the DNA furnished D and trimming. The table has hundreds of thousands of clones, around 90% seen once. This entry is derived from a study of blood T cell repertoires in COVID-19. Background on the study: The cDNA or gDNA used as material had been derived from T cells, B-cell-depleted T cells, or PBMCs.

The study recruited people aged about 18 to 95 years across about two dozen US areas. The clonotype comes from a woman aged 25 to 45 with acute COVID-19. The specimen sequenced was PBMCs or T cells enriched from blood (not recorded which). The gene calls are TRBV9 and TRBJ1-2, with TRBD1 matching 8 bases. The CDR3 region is CASSKAGGGYGYTF. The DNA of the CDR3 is TGTGCCAGCAGCAAAGCAGGGGGCGGGTATGGCTACACCTTC.